Presented here are 8 T cell receptor beta chains from one specimen sequenced in a study of T cells in Graves' hyperthyroidism and ophthalmopathy. Researchers took RNA transcripts and amplified the TCR beta CDR3 regions from them. Using the HTBI primer set, a first-round RT-PCR was run on the TCR CDR3. TCRdb processed the multiplex PCR reads anew with MiXCR; each CDR3 protein has one entry. The table has under 700,000 distinct CDR3 sequences, 16% seen once; the top ten hold around a sixth. Sequencing was performed on blood. Receptor source: a young woman with Graves' hyperthyroidism.

The sample holds one count of this clonotype. The gene calls are TRBV2 and TRBJ2-7, with D unresolved. This CDR3 contains 15 residues. Trimming took off 1 base at V and 7 bases at J, with 17 bases between the two ends. Germline-derived CDR1 and CDR2 are SNHLY and FYNNEI. The CDR3 loop is CASSEESPLVSEQYF. CDR3 nucleotide sequence: TGTGCCAGCAGTGAAGAGAGCCCGCTGGTTAGTGAGCAGTACTTC.

This clonotype was seen more than once but under ten times. CDR3 loop: CASSTRATWEQFF. CDR3 nucleotide sequence: TGTGCCAGTAGTACACGGGCCACTTGGGAGCAGTTCTTC. The chain employs TRBV19 and TRBJ2-1; D unresolved. V lost 4 bases to trimming and J lost 10 bases, with 14 bases between them. The CDR3 loop spans 13 amino acids. CDR1 is LNHDA and CDR2 is SQIVND in the germline V gene (reference sequence). The full variable domain, its missing parts supplied by reference TRBV19 and TRBJ2-1, is DGGITQSPKYLFRKEGQNVTLSCEQNLNHDAMYWYRQDPGQGLRLIYYSQIVNDFQKGDIAEGYSVSREKKESFPLTVTSAQKNPTAFYLCASSTRATWEQFFGPGTRLTVL.

The sample holds a few counts of this clonotype. This chain joins TRBV14 and TRBJ1-2; TRBD1 agrees at 8 bases. J was trimmed by 12 bases and V by 4 bases; bases with no gene match: 10. CDR1 is SGHDN, CDR2 FVKESK, per germline. The CDR3 extends over 13 amino acids. DNA for the CDR3: TGTGCCAGCAGCCTGGATTCAGGGGGCCGCAACACCTTC. This sequence encodes CASSLDSGGRNTF.

This clonotype has at least ten counts. This rearrangement joins TRBV5-1 to TRBJ1-1; TRBD1 agrees at 11 bases. V lost 4 bases, J lost 3 bases, and 11 bases stayed unmatched. The CDR3 has 17 residues. Germline CDR1 reads SGHRS; CDR2 reads YFSETQ. This CDR3 reads CASSPDRGRPADTEAFF. As DNA, the CDR3 is TGCGCCAGCAGCCCGGACAGGGGGCGCCCCGCGGACACTGAAGCTTTCTTT.

This clonotype appeared a few times. In DNA form, the CDR3 reads TGCAGTGCTAGTAAACAGGAAGGCTACACCTTC. Its translation: CSASKQEGYTF. The chain couples TRBV20-1 to TRBJ1-2; tentative D call: TRBD1 (5 bases). This CDR3 is 11 amino acids long. Trimming cost V 3 bases and J 8 bases, with 10 bases left between them. Germline V gene sequence: CDR1 DFQATT, CDR2 SNEGSKA (reference sequence).

This clonotype was seen a few times. The V call is TRBV6-1, the J call TRBJ1-2, with no clear D. CDR1 is MNHNS and CDR2 is SASEGT in the germline V gene. V lost 5 bases and J lost 1, with 11 bases in between. This CDR3 has 14 residues. This chain's CDR3 is CASSPLPLNYGYTF. The CDR3 DNA follows: TGTGCCAGCAGTCCCCTGCCCCTTAACTATGGCTACACCTTC.

On this clonotype: A much larger clone is a single base away; this may be a read error. The V and J genes are TRBV2 and TRBJ2-2; D might be TRBD1 (6 bases). Germline values: CDR1 SNHLY, CDR2 FYNNEI. V was trimmed by 3 bases and J by 1 base, leaving 9 bases between them. The CDR3 is 15 amino acids. The CDR3 coding sequence is TGTGCCAGCAGTGACAGGGGCGGGAACACCGGGGAGCTGTTTTTT. Residues: CASSDRGGNTGELFF.

This chain uses TRBV28 with TRBJ1-2; D remains ambiguous. Trimming took 3 bases from V and 3 from J, leaving 11 bases between them. CDR1 is MDHEN, CDR2 SYDVKM, per germline. This CDR3 is 14 amino acids long. The CDR3 loop reads CASSLGVRDYGYTF. CDR3 nucleotide sequence: TGTGCCAGCAGTTTGGGCGTCCGGGACTATGGCTACACCTTC.